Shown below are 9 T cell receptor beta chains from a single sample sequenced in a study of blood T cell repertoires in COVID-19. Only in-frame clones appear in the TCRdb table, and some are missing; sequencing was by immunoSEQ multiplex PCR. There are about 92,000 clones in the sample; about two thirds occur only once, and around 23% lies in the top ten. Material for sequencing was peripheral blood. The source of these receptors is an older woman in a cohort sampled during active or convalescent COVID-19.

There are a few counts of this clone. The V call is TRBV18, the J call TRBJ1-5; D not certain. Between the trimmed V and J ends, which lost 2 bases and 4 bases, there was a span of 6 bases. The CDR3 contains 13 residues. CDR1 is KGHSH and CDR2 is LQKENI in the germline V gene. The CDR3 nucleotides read TGTGCCAGCTCACCAACGGGTAATCAGCCCCAGCATTTT. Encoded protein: CASSPTGNQPQHF.

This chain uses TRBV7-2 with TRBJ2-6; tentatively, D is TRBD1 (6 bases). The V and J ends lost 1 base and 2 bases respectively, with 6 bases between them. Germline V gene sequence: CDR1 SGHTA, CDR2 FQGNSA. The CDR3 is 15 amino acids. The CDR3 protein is CASSLDRAGANVLTF. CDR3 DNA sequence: TGTGCCAGCAGCTTAGACAGGGCTGGGGCCAACGTCCTGACTTTC.

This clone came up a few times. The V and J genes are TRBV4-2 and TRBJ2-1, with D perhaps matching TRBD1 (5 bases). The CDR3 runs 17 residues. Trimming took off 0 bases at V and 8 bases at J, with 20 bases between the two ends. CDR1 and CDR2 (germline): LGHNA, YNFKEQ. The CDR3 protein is CASSQDEGRRGHDEQFF. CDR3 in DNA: TGTGCCAGCAGCCAAGACGAAGGCCGTAGGGGCCACGATGAGCAGTTCTTC.

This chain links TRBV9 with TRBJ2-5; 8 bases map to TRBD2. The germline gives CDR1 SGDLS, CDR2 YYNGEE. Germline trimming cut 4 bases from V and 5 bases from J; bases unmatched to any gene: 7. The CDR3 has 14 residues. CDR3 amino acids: CASSFGLAGETQYF. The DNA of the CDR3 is TGTGCCAGCAGCTTTGGACTAGCTGGGGAGACCCAGTACTTC.

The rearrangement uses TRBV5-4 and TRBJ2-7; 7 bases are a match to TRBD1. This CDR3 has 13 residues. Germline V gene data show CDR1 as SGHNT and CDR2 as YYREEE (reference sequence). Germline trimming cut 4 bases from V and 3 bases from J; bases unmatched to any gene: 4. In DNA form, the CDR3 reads TGTGCCAGCAGCCTGGGACAGAACTACGAGCAGTACTTC. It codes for CASSLGQNYEQYF.

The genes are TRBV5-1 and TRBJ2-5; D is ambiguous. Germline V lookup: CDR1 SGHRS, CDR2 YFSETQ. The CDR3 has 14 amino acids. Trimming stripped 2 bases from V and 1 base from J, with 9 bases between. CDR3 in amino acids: CASSFSTIQETQYF. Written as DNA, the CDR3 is TGCGCCAGCAGCTTTTCAACTATCCAAGAGACCCAGTACTTC.

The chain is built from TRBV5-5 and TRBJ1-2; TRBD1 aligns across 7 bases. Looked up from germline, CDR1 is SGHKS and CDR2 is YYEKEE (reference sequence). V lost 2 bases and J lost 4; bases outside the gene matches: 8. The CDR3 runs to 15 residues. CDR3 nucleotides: TGTGCCAGCAGCTTAATCAGGGGGGTAATCTATGGCTACACCTTC. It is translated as CASSLIRGVIYGYTF.

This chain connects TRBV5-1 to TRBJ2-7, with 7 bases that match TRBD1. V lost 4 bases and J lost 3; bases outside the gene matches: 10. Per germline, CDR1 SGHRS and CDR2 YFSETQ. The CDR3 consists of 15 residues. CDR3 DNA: TGCGCCAGCAGCCAACAGGGGAGTGATCTCTACGAGCAGTACTTC. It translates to CASSQQGSDLYEQYF.

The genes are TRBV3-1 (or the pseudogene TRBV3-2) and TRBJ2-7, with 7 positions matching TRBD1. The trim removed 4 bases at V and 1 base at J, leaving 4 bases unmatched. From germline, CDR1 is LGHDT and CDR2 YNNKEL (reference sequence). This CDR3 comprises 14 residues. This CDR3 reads CASSRRQGSYEQYF. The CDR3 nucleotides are TGTGCCAGCAGCCGCCGACAGGGATCCTACGAGCAGTACTTC.